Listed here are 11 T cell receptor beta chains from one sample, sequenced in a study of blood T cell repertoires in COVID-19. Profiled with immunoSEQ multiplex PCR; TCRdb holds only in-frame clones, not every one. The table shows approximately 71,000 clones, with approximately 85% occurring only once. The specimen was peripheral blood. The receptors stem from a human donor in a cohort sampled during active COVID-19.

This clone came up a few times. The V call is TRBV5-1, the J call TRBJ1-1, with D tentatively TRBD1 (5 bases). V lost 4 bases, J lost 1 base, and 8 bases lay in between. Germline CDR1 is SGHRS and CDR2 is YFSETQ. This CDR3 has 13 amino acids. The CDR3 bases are TGCGCCAGCAGCGTCACAGGGAACACTGAAGCTTTCTTT. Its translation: CASSVTGNTEAFF.

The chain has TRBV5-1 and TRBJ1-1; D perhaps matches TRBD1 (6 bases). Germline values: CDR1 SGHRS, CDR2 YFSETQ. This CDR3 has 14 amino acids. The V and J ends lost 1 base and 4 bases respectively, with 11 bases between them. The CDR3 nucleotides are TGCGCCAGCAGCTTGCAGGGGCAGCCCACTGAAGCTTTCTTT. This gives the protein CASSLQGQPTEAFF.

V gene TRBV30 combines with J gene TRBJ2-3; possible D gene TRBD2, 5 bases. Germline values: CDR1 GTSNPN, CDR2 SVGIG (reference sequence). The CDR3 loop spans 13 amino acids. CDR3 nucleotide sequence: TGTGCTGTCGAACGGGGAGCAACAGATACGCAGTATTTT. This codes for CAVERGATDTQYF.

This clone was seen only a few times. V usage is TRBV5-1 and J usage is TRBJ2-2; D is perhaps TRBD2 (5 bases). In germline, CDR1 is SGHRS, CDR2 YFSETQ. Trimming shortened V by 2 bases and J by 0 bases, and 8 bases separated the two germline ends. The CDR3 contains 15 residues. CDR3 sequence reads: CASSLSGTNTGELFF. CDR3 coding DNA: TGCGCCAGCAGCTTAAGCGGAACGAACACCGGGGAGCTGTTTTTT.

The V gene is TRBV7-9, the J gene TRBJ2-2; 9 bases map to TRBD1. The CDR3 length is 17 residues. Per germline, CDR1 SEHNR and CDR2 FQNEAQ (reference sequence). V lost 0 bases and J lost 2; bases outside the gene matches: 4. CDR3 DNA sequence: TGTGCCAGCAGCTTAGCTGGGGGACAGGGTAACACCGGGGAGCTGTTTTTT. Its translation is CASSLAGGQGNTGELFF. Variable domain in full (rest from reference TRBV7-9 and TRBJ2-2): DTGVSQNPRHKITKRGQNVTFRCDPISEHNRLYWYRQTLGQGPEFLTYFQNEAQLEKSRLLSDRFSAERPKGSFSTLEIQRTEQGDSAMYLCASSLAGGQGNTGELFFGEGSRLTVL.

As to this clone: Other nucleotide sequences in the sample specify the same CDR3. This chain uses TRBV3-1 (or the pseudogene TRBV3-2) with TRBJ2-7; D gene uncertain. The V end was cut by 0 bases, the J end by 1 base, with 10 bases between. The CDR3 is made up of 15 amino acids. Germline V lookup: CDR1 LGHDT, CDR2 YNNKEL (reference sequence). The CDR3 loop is CASSQDPSRSYEQYF. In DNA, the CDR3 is TGTGCCAGCAGCCAAGATCCCTCTAGGTCCTACGAGCAGTACTTC.

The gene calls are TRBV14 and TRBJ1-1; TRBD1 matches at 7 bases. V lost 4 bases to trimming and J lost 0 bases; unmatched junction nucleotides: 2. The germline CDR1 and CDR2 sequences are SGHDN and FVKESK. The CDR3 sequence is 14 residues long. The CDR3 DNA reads TGTGCCAGCAGCCGTGACAGGGTGAACACTGAAGCTTTCTTT. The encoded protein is CASSRDRVNTEAFF.

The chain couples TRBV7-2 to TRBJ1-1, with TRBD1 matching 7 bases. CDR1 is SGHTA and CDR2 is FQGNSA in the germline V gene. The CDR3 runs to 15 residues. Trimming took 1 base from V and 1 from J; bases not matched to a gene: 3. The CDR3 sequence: CASSLEGAANTEAFF. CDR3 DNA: TGTGCCAGCAGCTTAGAGGGGGCAGCGAACACTGAAGCTTTCTTT.

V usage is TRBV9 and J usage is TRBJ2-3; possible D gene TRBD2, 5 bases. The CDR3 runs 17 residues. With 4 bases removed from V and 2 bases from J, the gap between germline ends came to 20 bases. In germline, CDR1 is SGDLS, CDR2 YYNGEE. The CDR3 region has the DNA TGTGCCAGCAGCTACCTTCCGGGGTCTGGTTACACAGATACGCAGTATTTT. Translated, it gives CASSYLPGSGYTDTQYF.

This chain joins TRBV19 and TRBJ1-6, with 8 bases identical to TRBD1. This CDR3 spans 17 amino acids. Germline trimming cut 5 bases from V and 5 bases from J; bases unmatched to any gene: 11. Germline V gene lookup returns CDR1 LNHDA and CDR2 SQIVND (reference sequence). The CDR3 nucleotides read TGTGCCAGTAGTCCGACCGGGACAGGAGGTGATAATTCACCCCTCCACTTT. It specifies CASSPTGTGGDNSPLHF.

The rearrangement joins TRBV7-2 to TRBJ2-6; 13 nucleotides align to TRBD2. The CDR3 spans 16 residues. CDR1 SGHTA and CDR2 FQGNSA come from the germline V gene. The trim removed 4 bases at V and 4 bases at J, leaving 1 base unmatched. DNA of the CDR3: TGTGCCAGCAGCTGGACTAGCGGGAGCGGGGCCAACGTCCTGACTTTC. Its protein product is CASSWTSGSGANVLTF.